Each of the 5 T cell receptor beta chains below was sequenced from the same sample in a study of T cell clonotyping in hematopoietic cell transplantation. Here immunoSEQ multiplex PCR was the method, and the copy in TCRdb shows in-frame clones only, minus some. The repertoire holds roughly 44,000 clones, roughly 96% seen once, with about 1% in the top ten. Sequenced sample: peripheral blood mononuclear cells. The receptor set was obtained from a man aged 25 to 40 in good health. Some clones in this sample may be carry-over from other donors' samples.

The V gene is TRBV4-3, the J gene TRBJ2-7, with TRBD1 identical over 7 bases. The CDR3 consists of 14 residues. The germline V gene has CDR1 LGHNA and CDR2 YSLEER. Unmatched junction bases numbered 3, after V lost 1 base and J lost 3 bases. CDR3 sequence reads: CASSQGTGVYEQYF. The CDR3 region has the DNA TGCGCCAGCAGCCAAGGCACAGGGGTCTACGAGCAGTACTTC.

The CDR3 region has the DNA TGTGCCAGCAGCCGCGGGACCCTCAATGAGCAGTTCTTC. Residues: CASSRGTLNEQFF. The chain is built from TRBV6-5 and TRBJ2-1; D may be TRBD2 (6 bases). Germline V CDR1 and CDR2: MNHEY, SVGAGI. The CDR3 is 13 residues long. With 6 bases removed from V and 6 bases from J, the gap between germline ends came to 12 bases.

This clone has just one count. The chain's CDR3 is CASSPGGGAKSYNEQFF. The CDR3 DNA reads TGTGCCAGCAGCCCCGGCGGCGGGGCGAAGTCCTACAATGAGCAGTTCTTC. V usage is TRBV14 and J usage is TRBJ2-1; the D gene is possibly TRBD2 (6 bases). This CDR3 has 17 amino acids. Deletions cut 4 bases from V and 1 base from J, with 17 bases between. Germline lookup yields CDR1 SGHDN and CDR2 FVKESK.

The genes are TRBV5-4 and TRBJ1-1; D is undetermined. Trimming pared 2 bases from V and 4 bases from J, leaving 12 bases between. CDR1 SGHNT and CDR2 YYREEE come from the germline V gene (reference sequence). The CDR3 extends over 14 amino acids. The CDR3 region has the DNA TGTGCCAGCAGCTTAAACGACGGTATCACTGAAGCTTTCTTT. This encodes CASSLNDGITEAFF.

The CDR3 DNA is TGTGCCAGCACCAGAGGGCCCGGGGAGCTGTTTTTT. Its protein is CASTRGPGELFF. The rearrangement joins TRBV11-2 to TRBJ2-2, with TRBD2 as a possible D gene (5 bases). V lost 7 bases and J lost 6, with 9 bases in between. CDR1 SGHAT and CDR2 FQNNGV come from the germline V gene. The CDR3 covers 12 residues.